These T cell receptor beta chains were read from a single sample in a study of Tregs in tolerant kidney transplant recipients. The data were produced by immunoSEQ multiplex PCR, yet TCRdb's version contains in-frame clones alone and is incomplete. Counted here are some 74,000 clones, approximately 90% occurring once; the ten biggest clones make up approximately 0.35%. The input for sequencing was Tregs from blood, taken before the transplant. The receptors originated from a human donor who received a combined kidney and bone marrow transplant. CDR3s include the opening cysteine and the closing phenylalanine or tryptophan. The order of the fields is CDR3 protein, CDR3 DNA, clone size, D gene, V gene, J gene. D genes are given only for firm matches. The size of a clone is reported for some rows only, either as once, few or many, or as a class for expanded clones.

CASSDSRGLGHEQYF	TGTGCCAGCAGTGACTCGCGGGGGCTCGGGCACGAGCAGTACTTC	.	.	TRBV6-4	TRBJ2-7
CASSVGGANEKLFF	TGTGCCAGCAGCGTCGGTGGGGCTAATGAAAAACTGTTTTTT	.	.	TRBV28	TRBJ1-4
CASRADKTQETQYF	TGTGCCAGCAGGGCGGACAAGACCCAAGAGACCCAGTACTTC	.	.	TRBV5-4	TRBJ2-5
CASSLRRGVSPDTQYF	TGCGCCAGCAGCTTGCGGAGGGGGGTCTCCCCAGATACGCAGTATTTT	.	.	TRBV5-1	TRBJ2-3
CASSPGQGAYNEQFF	TGTGCCAGCTCACCTGGACAGGGGGCCTACAATGAGCAGTTCTTC	.	TRBD1	TRBV18	TRBJ2-1
CASSPRQTQYNEQFF	TGTGCCAGCAGCCCCCGACAGACTCAGTACAATGAGCAGTTCTTC	.	.	TRBV7-3	TRBJ2-1
CAWSPNRLAKNIQYF	TGTGCCTGGAGTCCAAACAGACTAGCCAAAAACATTCAGTACTTC	.	.	TRBV30	TRBJ2-4
CSVAQRGTQHYEQYF	TGCAGCGTAGCCCAGAGGGGGACTCAACACTACGAGCAGTACTTC	.	.	TRBV29-1	TRBJ2-7
CSVEGFSSGSMGEQFF	TGCAGCGTTGAAGGGTTTTCTAGCGGGAGCATGGGTGAGCAGTTCTTC	.	TRBD2	TRBV29-1	TRBJ2-1
CASSYSFGTANTEAFF	TGTGCCAGCAGTTACTCCTTCGGGACAGCGAACACTGAAGCTTTCTTT	.	TRBD1	TRBV6-5	TRBJ1-1
CASRVQGGTDTQYF	TGTGCCAGCAGAGTCCAGGGAGGCACAGATACGCAGTATTTT	.	.	TRBV6-4	TRBJ2-3
CASSLAPAANTGELFF	TGCGCCAGCAGCTTGGCTCCGGCTGCGAACACCGGGGAGCTGTTTTTT	.	.	TRBV5-1	TRBJ2-2
CASSLEMNTEAFF	TGTGCCAGCTCACTCGAGATGAACACTGAAGCTTTCTTT	.	.	TRBV18	TRBJ1-1
CASSFQGAQPQHF	TGTGCCAGCAGTTTCCAGGGGGCTCAGCCCCAGCATTTT	.	TRBD1	TRBV6-5	TRBJ1-5
CASSLQGRPQGNEQFF	TGTGCCAGCAGCCTACAAGGTCGCCCACAGGGCAATGAGCAGTTCTTC	once	.	TRBV7-3	TRBJ2-1
CSVGQGSGNTIYF	TGCAGCGTGGGACAGGGCTCTGGAAACACCATATATTTT	.	TRBD1	TRBV29-1	TRBJ1-3
CASSRGDRLKTSTEAFF	TGTGCCAGCAGCCGCGGAGACAGGTTAAAAACCAGCACTGAAGCTTTCTTT	.	.	TRBV28	TRBJ1-1
CASRLTSGNYNEQFF	TGTGCCAGCAGATTGACTAGCGGGAACTACAATGAGCAGTTCTTC	once	TRBD2	TRBV7-8	TRBJ2-1
CASKGDLSDITQYF	TGCGCCAGCAAAGGGGATCTATCGGACATTACGCAGTATTTT	.	.	TRBV4-3	TRBJ2-3
CAPGKGPRGTNQPQHF	TGTGCCCCCGGAAAGGGCCCGAGGGGGACTAATCAGCCCCAGCATTTT	.	.	TRBV30	TRBJ1-5
CATSQTGEAFF	TGTGCCACCAGTCAGACCGGTGAAGCTTTCTTT	.	.	TRBV15	TRBJ1-1
CASGDRTGDAFF	TGTGCCAGCGGAGACCGGACAGGGGACGCTTTCTTT	.	TRBD1	TRBV6-5	TRBJ1-1
CASSPPPPGETQYF	TGTGCCAGCAGCCCACCGCCGCCGGGGGAGACCCAGTACTTC	once	.	TRBV7-6	TRBJ2-5
CASGTSGYLLEQFF	TGTGCCAGTGGGACTAGCGGGTACCTGCTTGAGCAGTTCTTC	.	TRBD2	TRBV28	TRBJ2-1
CASSLRSVGYTGELFF	TGCGCCAGCAGCTTACGGAGCGTGGGTTACACCGGGGAGCTGTTTTTT	.	.	TRBV4-1	TRBJ2-2
CASSQVGGATEAFF	TGTGCCAGCAGCCAAGTCGGGGGGGCAACTGAAGCTTTCTTT	.	.	TRBV14	TRBJ1-1
CASSQDPNAGGYSPLHF	TGCGCCAGCAGCCAAGATCCAAACGCAGGGGGTTATTCACCCCTCCACTTT	.	TRBD1	TRBV4-1	TRBJ1-6
CASSQGVAEQFF	TGCGCCAGCAGCCAAGGGGTAGCAGAGCAGTTCTTC	.	.	TRBV4-3	TRBJ2-1
CAISDRAGTDTQYF	TGTGCCATCAGTGACAGGGCGGGCACAGATACGCAGTATTTT	.	.	TRBV10-3	TRBJ2-3
CASSFMNLDEQFF	TGTGCCAGCAGTTTCATGAATTTGGATGAGCAGTTCTTC	.	.	TRBV28	TRBJ2-1
CASSPDTSGVIGQETQYF	TGCGCCAGCAGCCCTGACACCTCTGGAGTGATTGGGCAAGAGACCCAGTACTTC	.	.	TRBV5-1	TRBJ2-5
CASSRLTSWSSYNEQFF	TGTGCCAGCAGCCGCCTGACTAGCTGGAGCTCCTACAATGAGCAGTTCTTC	.	TRBD2	TRBV7-9	TRBJ2-1
CASSLGGTAHEQYF	TGTGCCAGCAGCTTGGGCGGGACAGCTCACGAGCAGTACTTC	.	.	TRBV5-8	TRBJ2-7
CASSVAGPLTDTQYF	TGTGCCAGCAGCGTAGCGGGGCCCCTCACAGATACGCAGTATTTT	.	.	TRBV9	TRBJ2-3
CASSLEGRNYGYTF	TGTGCCAGCAGCTTAGAAGGCAGAAACTATGGCTACACCTTC	.	.	TRBV7-2	TRBJ1-2
CSVEGGFRGREQETQYF	TGCAGCGTTGAAGGGGGTTTCCGGGGACGGGAACAAGAGACCCAGTACTTC	.	.	TRBV29-1	TRBJ2-5